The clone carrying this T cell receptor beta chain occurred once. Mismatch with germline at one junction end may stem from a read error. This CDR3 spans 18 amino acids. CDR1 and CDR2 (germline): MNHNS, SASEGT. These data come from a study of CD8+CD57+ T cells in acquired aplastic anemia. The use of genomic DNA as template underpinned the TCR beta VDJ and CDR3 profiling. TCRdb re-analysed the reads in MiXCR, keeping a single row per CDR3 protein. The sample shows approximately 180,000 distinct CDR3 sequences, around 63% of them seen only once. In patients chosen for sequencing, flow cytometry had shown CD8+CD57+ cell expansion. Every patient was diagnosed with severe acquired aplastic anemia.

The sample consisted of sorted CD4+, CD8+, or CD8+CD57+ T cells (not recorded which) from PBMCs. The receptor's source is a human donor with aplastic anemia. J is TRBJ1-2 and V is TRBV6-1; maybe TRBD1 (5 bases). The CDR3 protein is CASSYIGTGEPERYGYAF. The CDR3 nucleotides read TGTGCCAGCAGTTACATCGGGACGGGTGAGCCAGAACGGTATGGCTACGCCTTC.